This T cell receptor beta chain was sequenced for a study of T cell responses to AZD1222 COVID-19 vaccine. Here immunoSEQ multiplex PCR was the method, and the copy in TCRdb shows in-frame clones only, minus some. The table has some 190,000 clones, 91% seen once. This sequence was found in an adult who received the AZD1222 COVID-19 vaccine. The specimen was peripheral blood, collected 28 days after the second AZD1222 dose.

CDR3 protein: CASQGTRGSPLHF. CDR3 in DNA: TGTGCCAGCCAGGGGACTCGGGGGTCACCCCTCCACTTT. The rearrangement joins TRBV6-6 to TRBJ1-6; D might be TRBD1 (6 bases). CDR3 length equals 13 residues. The V gene's germline CDR1 is MNHNY and CDR2 SVGAGI (reference sequence). V was clipped by 8 bases and J by 10 bases, with 15 bases between them.